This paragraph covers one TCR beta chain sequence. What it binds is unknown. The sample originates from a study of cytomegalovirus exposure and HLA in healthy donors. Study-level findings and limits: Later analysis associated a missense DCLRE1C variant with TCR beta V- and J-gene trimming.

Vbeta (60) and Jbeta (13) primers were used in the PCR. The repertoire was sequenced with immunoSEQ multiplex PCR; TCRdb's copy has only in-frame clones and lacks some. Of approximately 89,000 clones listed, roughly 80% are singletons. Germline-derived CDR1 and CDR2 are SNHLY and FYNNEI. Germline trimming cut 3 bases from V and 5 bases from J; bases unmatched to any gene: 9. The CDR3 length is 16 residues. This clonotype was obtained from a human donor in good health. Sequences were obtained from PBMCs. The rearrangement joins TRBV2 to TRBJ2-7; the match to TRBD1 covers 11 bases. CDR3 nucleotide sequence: TGTGCCAGCAGTGAGAGATCGGGACAGGGGGAGGACGAGCAGTACTTC. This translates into CASSERSGQGEDEQYF.